This T cell receptor (beta chain) was documented in a study of blood T cell repertoires in COVID-19. Trimming left V 1 base short and J 5 bases short, with 6 bases between. Germline loops: CDR1 SGHTS, CDR2 YDEGEE. The CDR3 totals 12 residues. Under the authors' procedure: From reference gene primer amplification, estimates of nucleated cell counts were derived. Repertoires were generated with immunoSEQ multiplex PCR, while TCRdb's copy carries only in-frame clones and drops some. Clone size and V and J calls were adopted from that table, with D and trimming inferred from the DNA. The data show tens of thousands of clones, with more than 75% seen just once and around 7.1% held by the top ten.

The V call is TRBV5-8, the J call TRBJ2-5, with unresolved D. The specimen was peripheral blood. The sequence came from a woman aged 55-75 years with COVID-19, enrolled during active disease. The CDR3 sequence is CASSLSAETQYF. In DNA, the CDR3 is TGTGCCAGCAGCTTGTCAGCGGAGACCCAGTACTTC.